The 23 T cell receptor beta chains presented below share a single source sample, sequenced in a study of cytomegalovirus exposure and HLA in healthy donors. This PCR relied on a set of 60 Vbeta primers and 13 Jbeta primers. The table came from immunoSEQ multiplex PCR; TCRdb's copy has only in-frame clones and leaves some out. The sample holds nearly 300,000 clones; 86% are singletons and the top ten take around 3.7%. Sequenced input: PBMCs. The origin of the receptors is a middle-aged man in good health and CMV-seropositive.

The V gene is TRBV18, the J gene TRBJ2-5; 8 nucleotides line up with TRBD2. The germline V gene has CDR1 KGHSH and CDR2 LQKENI. With 1 base clipped from V and 5 bases from J, the junction kept 3 bases outside the gene matches. The CDR3 consists of 14 residues. The CDR3: CASSPQRGRETQYF. The CDR3 coding sequence is TGTGCCAGCTCACCACAGCGGGGGCGGGAGACCCAGTACTTC.

This chain joins TRBV10-1 and TRBJ2-3, with D tentatively TRBD1 (5 bases). This CDR3 contains 16 residues. CDR1 and CDR2 (germline): WNHNN, SYGVQD (reference sequence). V was pared by 2 bases and J by 2 bases, with 14 bases between. CDR3 amino acids: CASSEGRGPLTDTQYF. CDR3 DNA sequence: TGCGCCAGCAGTGAGGGAAGGGGTCCCCTCACAGATACGCAGTATTTT.

The gene calls are TRBV5-1 and TRBJ2-7; possible D gene TRBD2, 5 bases. Germline V gene lookup returns CDR1 SGHRS and CDR2 YFSETQ. The CDR3 length is 14 residues. The V gene lost 2 bases and the J gene lost 1 base, with 10 bases spanning the gap. CDR3: CASSFEGESYEQYF. The CDR3 DNA reads as TGCGCCAGCAGCTTTGAGGGAGAGTCCTACGAGCAGTACTTC. Full variable domain (missing parts from reference TRBV5-1 and TRBJ2-7): KAGVTQTPRYLIKTRGQQVTLSCSPISGHRSVSWYQQTPGQGLQFLFEYFSETQRNKGNFPGRFSGRQFSNSRSEMNVSTLELGDSALYLCASSFEGESYEQYFGPGTRLTVT.

The V gene is TRBV5-1, the J gene TRBJ2-3; perhaps TRBD2 as D (5 bases). V lost 4 bases and J 5 bases, leaving 14 bases between the germline ends. The CDR3 is 14 residues long. CDR1 is SGHRS and CDR2 is YFSETQ in the germline V gene. As DNA, the CDR3 is TGCGCCAGCAGCCGTTCCCGGAGGCAAGATACGCAGTATTTT. As protein: CASSRSRRQDTQYF.

The rearrangement links TRBV15 to TRBJ2-7, with 11 positions matching TRBD1. V lost 3 bases and J lost 5; bases outside the gene matches: 3. The CDR3 covers 14 residues. The germline V gene has CDR1 LNHNV and CDR2 YYDKDF (reference sequence). CDR3 sequence (DNA): TGTGCCACCAGCAGGCCGGGACAGGGGGACGAGCAGTACTTC. It codes for CATSRPGQGDEQYF.

The rearrangement joins TRBV5-1 to TRBJ2-1, with D tentatively TRBD2 (6 bases). V was shortened by 4 bases and J by 6 bases, with 17 bases between the two germline ends. Germline values: CDR1 SGHRS, CDR2 YFSETQ. This CDR3 has 15 residues. The CDR3: CASSNGRNFGNEQFF. The CDR3 nucleotides read TGCGCCAGCAGCAACGGGAGAAACTTCGGCAATGAGCAGTTCTTC.

The chain recombines TRBV30 with TRBJ2-7, with 8 positions matching TRBD1. The germline gives CDR1 GTSNPN, CDR2 SVGIG (reference sequence). Trimming cost V 1 base and J 5 bases; bases outside gene matches: 7. The CDR3 runs 14 residues. CDR3 nucleotide sequence: TGTGCCTGGAGTGGCCCAGGGGGCATGGACGAGCAGTACTTC. Protein product: CAWSGPGGMDEQYF.

J is TRBJ1-5 and V is TRBV21-1; the D segment call TRBD1 is taken from the table without a DNA check. TRBV21-1 corresponds to a pseudogene. This CDR3 comprises 16 residues. CDR3: CASSKGGQGGDQPQHF. The CDR3 coding sequence is TGTGCCAGCAGCAAAGGGGGACAGGGGGGAGATCAGCCCCAGCATTTT.

The chain employs TRBV7-8 and TRBJ2-1; D gene unclear. Germline assignment: CDR1 SGHVS and CDR2 FQNEAQ. V gave up 2 bases and J gave up 8 bases, with 10 bases separating them. CDR3 length: 13 amino acids. Here the CDR3 reads CASSLFQLHEQFF. The CDR3 DNA follows: TGTGCCAGCAGCTTATTTCAGTTACATGAGCAGTTCTTC.

The chain recombines TRBV27 with TRBJ2-7; 9 nucleotides agree with TRBD1. Germline-derived CDR1 and CDR2 are MNHEY and SMNVEV (reference sequence). The CDR3 is made up of 16 amino acids. V was clipped by 2 bases and J by 6 bases; unmatched bases: 11. The CDR3 loop reads CASSLGPGQGTGEQYF. The DNA for the CDR3 is TGTGCCAGCAGTTTAGGGCCGGGACAGGGTACGGGCGAGCAGTACTTC.

The chain employs TRBV4-2 and TRBJ1-1; D perhaps matches TRBD1 (6 bases). The length of the CDR3 is 15 residues. Per germline, CDR1 LGHNA and CDR2 YNFKEQ. Trimming took 0 bases from V and 5 from J, leaving 13 bases between them. CDR3 nucleotides: TGTGCCAGCAGCCAAGAGAAGGGGGTAAGGACTGAAGCTTTCTTT. Encoded protein: CASSQEKGVRTEAFF.

The chain has TRBV15 and TRBJ2-7; 8 bases align to TRBD1. Germline CDR1 LNHNV, CDR2 YYDKDF (reference sequence). The CDR3 length is 13 residues. V dropped 7 bases and J dropped 2; count of bases not matched to a gene: 4. The CDR3 sequence is CATTGTGTYEQYF. The CDR3 coding sequence is TGTGCCACCACCGGGACAGGAACCTACGAGCAGTACTTC. Combining the CDR3 with reference TRBV15 and TRBJ2-7 gives the whole variable domain DAMVIQNPRYQVTQFGKPVTLSCSQTLNHNVMYWYQQKSSQAPKLLFHYYDKDFNNEADTPDNFQSRRPNTSFCFLDIRSPGLGDTAMYLCATTGTGTYEQYFGPGTRLTVT.

The chain is built from TRBV9 and TRBJ2-2, with 8 bases aligning to TRBD2. CDR3 length: 15 amino acids. Germline CDR1 and CDR2: SGDLS and YYNGEE. J lost 6 bases, V lost 4 bases, and 8 bases had no gene match. The CDR3 DNA follows: TGTGCCAGCAGCACCGGACTAGCTCAGTCCGGGGAGCTGTTTTTT. This gives the protein CASSTGLAQSGELFF.

This clone was recorded once. The V call is TRBV2, the J call TRBJ2-5; possibly TRBD2 for D (6 bases). The end of the DNA is better explained by TRBJ2-7, so the J call may be wrong. This CDR3 region has 12 residues. The V gene's germline CDR1 is SNHLY and CDR2 FYNNEI. CDR3 protein: CASTLGGLEQYF. CDR3 DNA sequence: TGTGCCAGCACGCTCGGGGGACTCGAGCAGTACTTC.

The chain combines TRBV30 with TRBJ2-7; TRBD2 aligns across 10 bases. The V gene end was trimmed by 0 bases and the J gene end by 6 bases; junction bases not matched to a gene: 5. The CDR3 is 14 residues long. CDR1 and CDR2 from the germline V gene are GTSNPN and SVGIG (reference sequence). The CDR3 spells CAWSVLAGTSEQYF. The CDR3 region has the DNA TGTGCCTGGAGTGTACTAGCGGGGACGTCCGAGCAGTACTTC.

V and J are TRBV4-1 and TRBJ2-3; no reliable D call. CDR1 MGHRA and CDR2 YSYEKL come from the germline V gene. V lost 3 bases and J lost 0, with 13 bases in between. The CDR3 has 16 residues. Here the CDR3 reads CASSQNPTRSTDTQYF. The CDR3 DNA is TGCGCCAGCAGCCAGAACCCTACTCGTAGCACAGATACGCAGTATTTT.

The CDR3 spells CATSRVTEVPYGYTF. The CDR3 region has the DNA TGTGCCACCAGCAGAGTAACTGAGGTCCCCTATGGCTACACCTTC. The genes are TRBV15 and TRBJ1-2, with D unresolved. The CDR3 is 15 amino acids. Trimming took off 1 base at V and 4 bases at J, with 13 bases between the two ends. Looked up from germline, CDR1 is LNHNV and CDR2 is YYDKDF (reference sequence).

In the case of this clone: The same CDR3 is also encoded by other DNA sequences in this sample. The chain carries TRBV7-9 and TRBJ1-1, with D unresolved. V lost 1 base, J lost 1 base, and 7 bases lay in between. There are 14 residues in the CDR3. Germline-derived CDR1 and CDR2 are SEHNR and FQNEAQ (reference sequence). The CDR3 DNA reads TGTGCCAGCAGCTTAGGTGGGCAGAACACTGAAGCTTTCTTT. It translates to CASSLGGQNTEAFF.

The genes are TRBV28 and TRBJ1-2; D is uncertain. The germline CDR1 and CDR2 sequences are MDHEN and SYDVKM. The length of the CDR3 is 16 residues. The V gene lost 5 bases and the J gene lost 4 bases, with 20 bases spanning the gap. CDR3 in DNA: TGTGCCAGCAGTGACCCCCGGGAGGGCACGAGCTATGGCTACACCTTC. Amino acids: CASSDPREGTSYGYTF.

This sequence joins TRBV4-3 and TRBJ2-1, with 11 positions matching TRBD2. From germline, CDR1 is LGHNA and CDR2 YSLEER. This CDR3 is built from 17 residues. J lost 4 bases, V lost 1 base, and 6 bases had no gene match. CDR3 amino acids: CASSQGGGLAVYNEQFF. In DNA form, the CDR3 reads TGCGCCAGCAGCCAAGGGGGGGGACTAGCGGTATACAATGAGCAGTTCTTC.

This chain joins TRBV14 and TRBJ2-1; maybe TRBD2 (6 bases). The CDR3 length is 16 residues. CDR1 and CDR2 from the germline V gene are SGHDN and FVKESK. V lost 1 base and J 6 bases, leaving 16 bases between the germline ends. This CDR3 is CASSQVGSGLLNEQFF. DNA for the CDR3: TGTGCCAGCAGCCAAGTTGGTAGCGGCCTCCTCAATGAGCAGTTCTTC.

The chain carries TRBV4-2 and TRBJ2-7; 7 bases are shared with TRBD2. The CDR3 runs 16 residues. Per germline, CDR1 LGHNA and CDR2 YNFKEQ. V was clipped by 3 bases and J by 5 bases; unmatched bases: 13. Here the CDR3 DNA reads TGTGCCAGCAGCCAGTCCCTAAGCGGGAACGGCAACGAGCAGTACTTC. It translates to CASSQSLSGNGNEQYF.

The gene calls are TRBV28 and TRBJ2-2; D might be TRBD2 (5 bases). V lost 2 bases and J lost 4, with 8 bases in between. The CDR3 consists of 14 residues. Germline-derived CDR1 and CDR2 are MDHEN and SYDVKM. CDR3 nucleotide sequence: TGTGCCAGCAGTTTAGAGGGTGGCACCGGGGAGCTGTTTTTT. This translates into CASSLEGGTGELFF.